The 23 T cell receptor beta chains given below trace back to one sample, sequenced in a study of CD8+CD57+ T cells in acquired aplastic anemia. The template for TCR beta VDJ and CDR3 sequence profiling was genomic DNA. Via MiXCR, TCRdb re-called the reads, giving one row per CDR3 protein. The sample holds about 81,000 distinct CDR3 sequences, approximately 46% seen once. Sequenced material: sorted CD4+, CD8+, or CD8+CD57+ T cells (not recorded which) from PBMCs. These receptors came from a human donor in good health, serving as a control.

This clonotype was counted a few times. This chain links TRBV19 with TRBJ1-5; the match to TRBD1 covers 7 bases. This CDR3 has 15 residues. Per germline, CDR1 LNHDA and CDR2 SQIVND (reference sequence). V dropped 7 bases and J dropped 5; count of bases not matched to a gene: 11. The CDR3 sequence: CASTRQGKKDQPQHF. Here the CDR3 DNA reads TGTGCCAGTACTCGACAGGGAAAAAAGGATCAGCCCCAGCATTTT.

The chain uses TRBV20-1 and TRBJ2-1; D remains unclear. Per the germline V gene, CDR1 is DFQATT and CDR2 is SNEGSKA (reference sequence). Trimming took 3 bases from V and 9 from J, leaving 15 bases between them. The CDR3 has 13 amino acids. CDR3 in DNA: TGCAGTGCTAGTGTTTCGGTGATACGTGAGCAGTTCTTC. This translates into CSASVSVIREQFF.

V usage is TRBV24-1 and J usage is TRBJ1-5, with a weak D call TRBD1 (6 bases). CDR1 is KGHDR and CDR2 is SFDVKD in the germline V gene. The CDR3 is 14 amino acids. V was cut by 2 bases and J by 7 bases, with 11 bases left in between. For the CDR3, the DNA is TGTGCCACCAGTGATTCAGGGGAGGAGCAGCCCCAGCATTTT. This gives the protein CATSDSGEEQPQHF.

The chain links TRBV7-8 to TRBJ2-1; D is ambiguous. Germline lookup yields CDR1 SGHVS and CDR2 FQNEAQ. This CDR3 is built from 15 residues. Deletions cut 4 bases from V and 2 bases from J, with 12 bases between. CDR3 residues: CASSSGGATYNEQFF. The CDR3 DNA reads as TGTGCCAGCAGCTCTGGCGGAGCGACCTACAATGAGCAGTTCTTC.

The chain carries TRBV2 and TRBJ2-7; perhaps TRBD1 as D (7 bases). The germline V gene encodes CDR1 SNHLY and CDR2 FYNNEI. The CDR3 has 14 residues. Deletions cut 3 bases from V and 3 bases from J, with 12 bases between. The CDR3 is CASSETGRNYEQYV. The CDR3 coding sequence is TGTGCCAGCAGTGAGACAGGGAGGAACTACGAGCAGTACGTC.

This clonotype was recorded many times. The chain couples TRBV10-1 to TRBJ2-3, with 7 bases lining up with TRBD2. Germline V gene data show CDR1 as WNHNN and CDR2 as SYGVQD (reference sequence). Germline trimming cut 2 bases from V and 4 bases from J; bases unmatched to any gene: 3. The CDR3 is 14 residues long. The CDR3 nucleotides read TGCGCCAGCAGTGAGGGGCTAGCGGCAGATACGCAGTATTTT. Protein sequence: CASSEGLAADTQYF.

This clonotype was recorded only once. This rearrangement joins TRBV29-1 to TRBJ2-7; D perhaps matches TRBD2 (8 bases). Trimming left V 4 bases short and J 3 bases short, with 22 bases between. Per the germline V gene, CDR1 is SQVTM and CDR2 is ANQGSEA. The CDR3 loop spans 16 amino acids. The CDR3 DNA is TGCAGCGTTGCTTGGCCAGGACTAGCAGGGGGCTACGAGCAGTACTTC. This codes for CSVAWPGLAGGYEQYF.

This clonotype was counted only a few times. Mismatch with germline at one junction end may stem from a read error. This chain links TRBV6-5 with TRBJ2-7; D may be TRBD2 (6 bases). The CDR3 sequence is 13 residues long. Germline assignment: CDR1 MNHEY and CDR2 SVGAGI. The CDR3 DNA sequence: TGTGCCGGCAGTTTTGCGGGGTCCTACGAGCAGTACTTC. It codes for CAGSFAGSYEQYF.

This clonotype was detected a few times. This chain uses TRBV30 with TRBJ2-5; 7 bases are shared with TRBD2. The ends lost 5 bases at V and 5 bases at J; junction bases unmatched: 5. The CDR3 is 12 amino acids. The germline gives CDR1 GTSNPN, CDR2 SVGIG (reference sequence). This CDR3 is CAWSSGGETQYF. DNA for the CDR3: TGTGCCTGGTCTAGCGGAGGTGAGACCCAGTACTTC.

This sequence joins TRBV5-4 and TRBJ1-6; perhaps TRBD1 as D (6 bases). The CDR3 is 17 amino acids. The germline V and J ends were trimmed by 1 base and 3 bases, with 14 bases remaining between them. CDR1 is SGHNT, CDR2 YYREEE, per germline (reference sequence). CDR3 residues: CASSLRYRDNYNSPLHF. The CDR3 DNA follows: TGTGCCAGCAGCTTGAGATACCGGGACAACTATAATTCACCCCTCCACTTT.

There are many counts of this clonotype. This chain connects TRBV29-1 to TRBJ2-2; D is perhaps TRBD1 or TRBD2 (5 bases each). From germline, CDR1 is SQVTM and CDR2 ANQGSEA. The ends were cut back, 4 bases at V and 6 bases at J, with 6 bases in the middle. The CDR3 is 11 residues long. In DNA, the CDR3 is TGCAGCGTTGGGGGACCCGGGGAGCTGTTTTTT. Translated: CSVGGPGELFF.

The chain links TRBV2 to TRBJ1-6, with D perhaps TRBD1 (5 bases). CDR3 length: 14 residues. CDR1 is SNHLY, CDR2 FYNNEI, per germline. The V end was cut by 4 bases, the J end by 11 bases, with 15 bases between. The CDR3 is CASSAWDLDAPLHF. CDR3 coding DNA: TGTGCCAGCAGTGCGTGGGACCTTGATGCACCCCTCCACTTT.

This rearrangement joins TRBV25-1 to TRBJ2-7; the match to TRBD1 covers 7 bases. Unmatched junction bases numbered 5, after V lost 6 bases and J lost 3 bases. The CDR3 contains 13 residues. CDR1 and CDR2 (germline): MGHDK, SYGVNS. CDR3 loop: CASSRGISYEQYF. For the CDR3, the DNA is TGTGCCAGCAGCAGGGGGATTAGCTACGAGCAGTACTTC.

This clonotype was detected once. The chain uses TRBV15 and TRBJ2-7; D remains unclear. Germline values: CDR1 LNHNV, CDR2 YYDKDF (reference sequence). The V and J ends lost 1 base and 3 bases respectively, with 10 bases between them. The CDR3 covers 14 residues. The DNA for the CDR3 is TGTGCCACCAGCAGAGTTGGCAGAAACTACGAGCAGTACTTC. Translating gives CATSRVGRNYEQYF.

This clonotype has ten or more counts. V is TRBV10-1 and J is TRBJ2-2; D remains ambiguous. Per the germline V gene, CDR1 is WNHNN and CDR2 is SYGVQD (reference sequence). Trimming left V 1 base short and J 8 bases short, with 14 bases between. The CDR3 has 15 residues. CDR3 in DNA: TGCGCCAGCAGTGAGTTGGCCGGCGACCTGGGGGAGCTGTTTTTT. It encodes CASSELAGDLGELFF.

The sample holds many counts of this clonotype. The chain carries TRBV24-1 and TRBJ2-1, with D maybe TRBD2 (7 bases). V dropped 8 bases and J dropped 8 bases, with 12 bases sitting between them. This CDR3 is 12 amino acids long. Germline V gene lookup returns CDR1 KGHDR and CDR2 SFDVKD. This CDR3 is CATNAGADEQFF. The CDR3 nucleotides read TGTGCCACCAATGCGGGGGCCGATGAGCAGTTCTTC.

This clonotype was recorded only once. The rearrangement links TRBV19 to TRBJ2-7; D is undetermined. Germline V gene sequence: CDR1 LNHDA, CDR2 SQIVND (reference sequence). Between the trimmed V and J ends, which lost 9 bases and 2 bases, there was a span of 14 bases. The CDR3 sequence is 13 residues long. This CDR3 reads CASSPARAYEQYF. DNA of the CDR3: TGTGCCAGCAGCCCGGCTAGGGCCTACGAGCAGTACTTC.

This clonotype was found a few times. The chain carries TRBV5-6 and TRBJ2-7; the D is unclear. This CDR3 is 12 amino acids long. V gave up 6 bases and J gave up 3 bases, with 10 bases separating them. CDR1 and CDR2 from the germline V gene are SGHDT and YYEEEE. CDR3 protein: CASNQWSYEQYF. The CDR3 DNA follows: TGTGCCAGCAACCAGTGGAGCTACGAGCAGTACTTC.

The chain employs TRBV7-6 and TRBJ2-7; perhaps D is TRBD1 or TRBD2 (5 bases each). Germline V CDR1 and CDR2: SGHVS, FNYEAQ. The ends were cut back, 5 bases at V and 4 bases at J, with 18 bases in the middle. The CDR3 consists of 15 residues. The CDR3 DNA follows: TGTGCCAGCAGCCCAGGACTGGGACCATTTTACGAGCAGTACTTC. Encoded protein: CASSPGLGPFYEQYF.

A note on this clonotype: One junction end does not reproduce the germline sequence, and a read error may be involved. This chain connects TRBV7-7 to TRBJ2-1; D perhaps matches TRBD2 (6 bases). Germline V gives CDR1 SSHAT, CDR2 FNYEAQ (reference sequence). This CDR3 is 15 amino acids long. CDR3 in DNA: TGTGCTAGCAGCTTGATTAGGGACTCAAGAGATGAGCGGTTCTTC. Its translation is CASSLIRDSRDERFF.

This chain uses TRBV27 with TRBJ2-7; tentatively, D is TRBD1 (6 bases). Trimming took off 0 bases at V and 4 bases at J, with 13 bases between the two ends. The germline gives CDR1 MNHEY, CDR2 SMNVEV (reference sequence). The CDR3 consists of 15 residues. CDR3 DNA: TGTGCCAGCAGTTTATCGGCCAGGGGAGAGTACGAGCAGTACTTC. It translates to CASSLSARGEYEQYF.

Comment on this clonotype: A much larger clone lies a single base off, so this may be a read error. The chain links TRBV6-1 to TRBJ1-2, with TRBD1 identical over 7 bases. Germline assignment: CDR1 MNHNS and CDR2 SASEGT. The CDR3 length is 13 residues. After removal of 6 bases from V and 6 bases from J, the junction contained 7 bases not matched to a gene. The CDR3 here is CASRDDREHGYTF. For the CDR3, the DNA is TGTGCCAGCAGGGACGACAGGGAACATGGCTACACCTTC.

In this sample, this clonotype turned up once. One junction end disagrees with the germline gene, perhaps due to a read error. This chain links TRBV11-2 with TRBJ1-1; no clear D gene. The germline V gene has CDR1 SGHAT and CDR2 FQNNGV. The CDR3 has 12 amino acids. Written as DNA, the CDR3 is TGTGCCAGCAGTTCGGTGTTGACTGAAGCTCTCTTT. Residues: CASSSVLTEALF.